This T cell receptor beta chain was captured by sequencing in a study of blood T cell repertoires in COVID-19. On the study more broadly: T cells, B-cell-depleted T cells, or PBMCs supplied cDNA or gDNA.

Original methodology: Cell counts per sample came from amplifying reference gene primers. Only in-frame clones appear in the TCRdb table, and some are missing; sequencing was by immunoSEQ multiplex PCR. Clone size and the V and J calls come from that table; the DNA yielded D and trimming. The sample has roughly 60,000 clones, about 83% seen once. The sequence was collected from a human donor in a cohort sampled during active COVID-19. Sequenced input: peripheral blood.

CDR3 DNA: TGTGCCAGCAACGAACAGGGGGCCTCCTACGAGCAGTACTTC. This encodes CASNEQGASYEQYF. V usage is TRBV28 and J usage is TRBJ2-7; 9 bases fit TRBD1. J gave up 0 bases and V 7 bases, and 4 bases lay outside the gene matches. The CDR3 length is 14 residues. Germline-derived CDR1 and CDR2 are MDHEN and SYDVKM.